The clone carrying this TCR beta chain was detected only once. The data were obtained in a study of blood T cell repertoires in COVID-19. Turning to the study itself: Samples representing acute and convalescent COVID-19 were sourced from the United States, Italy and Spain. Nucleic acid was either cDNA or gDNA, and it came from T cells, B-cell-depleted T cells, or PBMCs.

CDR3 length equals 15 residues. The germline gives CDR1 SGHNT, CDR2 YYREEE (reference sequence). V shed 0 bases, J shed 1 base, and the junction held 2 bases outside the gene matches. Original data processing: Amplifying reference gene primers gave estimates of nucleated cell counts. Repertoires were generated with immunoSEQ multiplex PCR, while TCRdb's copy carries only in-frame clones and drops some. V and J calls plus clone size are reproduced from that table; the DNA served to infer D and trimming. There are fewer than 500,000 clones in the sample; just over 85% occur only once, and roughly 1.4% lies in the top ten.

Sequencing was done on a sample of peripheral blood. This TCR was recovered from a woman aged 25 to 39 with active or convalescent COVID-19. The V and J genes are TRBV5-4 and TRBJ1-1; 8 bases align to TRBD1. The CDR3 loop reads CASSLAQGANTEAFF. DNA for the CDR3: TGTGCCAGCAGCTTGGCGCAGGGGGCGAACACTGAAGCTTTCTTT.